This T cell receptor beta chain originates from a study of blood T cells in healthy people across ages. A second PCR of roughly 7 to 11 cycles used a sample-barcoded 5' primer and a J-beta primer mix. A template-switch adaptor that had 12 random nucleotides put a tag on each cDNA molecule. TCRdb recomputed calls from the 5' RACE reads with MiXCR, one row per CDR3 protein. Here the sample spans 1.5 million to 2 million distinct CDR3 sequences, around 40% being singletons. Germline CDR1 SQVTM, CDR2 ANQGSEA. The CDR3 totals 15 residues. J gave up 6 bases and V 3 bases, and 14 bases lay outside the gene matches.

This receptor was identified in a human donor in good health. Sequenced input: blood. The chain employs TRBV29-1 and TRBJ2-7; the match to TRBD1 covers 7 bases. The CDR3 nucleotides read TGCAGCGTTGATACACTACAGGGGAGCTCCGGCGAGCAGTACTTC. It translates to CSVDTLQGSSGEQYF.